A single sample is the source of the 31 T cell receptor beta chains below, sequenced in a study of T cells in Graves' hyperthyroidism and ophthalmopathy. The TCR beta CDR3 regions underwent amplification using RNA transcripts as the source. First-round RT-PCR with HTBI primers amplified the TCR CDR3 region. Using its own MiXCR run on the multiplex PCR reads, TCRdb lists one record per CDR3 protein. The sample includes some 550,000 distinct CDR3 sequences, less than 25% of them seen just once. The sequenced material came from blood. Receptors originate from a young man with Graves' hyperthyroidism.

This clonotype appeared many times. The chain couples TRBV12-3 or TRBV12-4 to TRBJ2-3; D assignment may be TRBD1 or TRBD2 (5 bases each). The CDR3 loop spans 12 amino acids. V was clipped by 8 bases and J by 11 bases, with 17 bases between them. The CDR3 loop is CASCRDAQEQYF. For the CDR3, the DNA is TGTGCCAGCTGCAGGGACGCGCAAGAGCAGTATTTT.

J is TRBJ2-7 and V is TRBV7-8; 14 bases are a match to TRBD2. V lost 1 base to trimming and J lost 6 bases; unmatched junction nucleotides: 5. Germline CDR1 SGHVS, CDR2 FQNEAQ. This CDR3 is built from 16 residues. The CDR3 DNA reads as TGTGCCAGCAGCTTAGGAAGGACTAGCGGGAGGCGCGAGCAGTACTTC. It codes for CASSLGRTSGRREQYF. Full variable domain (outside the CDR3, taken from reference TRBV7-8 and TRBJ2-7): GAGVSQSPRYKVAKRGQDVALRCDPISGHVSLFWYQQALGQGPEFLTYFQNEAQLDKSGLPSDRFFAERPEGSVSTLKIQRTQQEDSAVYLCASSLGRTSGRREQYFGPGTRLTVT.

This clonotype came up many times. The chain combines TRBV12-3 or TRBV12-4 with TRBJ2-7; D tentatively reads TRBD1 or TRBD2 (5 bases each). The germline V and J ends were trimmed by 7 bases and 2 bases, with 12 bases remaining between them. The CDR3 is 13 residues long. Written as DNA, the CDR3 is TGTGCCAGCACTAGAGGGGCAGCCTACGAGCAGTACTTC. Its protein is CASTRGAAYEQYF.

The chain is built from TRBV7-9 and TRBJ1-2; D is unresolved. Trimming left V 2 bases short and J 4 bases short, with 14 bases between. CDR1 and CDR2 (germline): SEHNR, FQNEAQ (reference sequence). This CDR3 has 15 amino acids. The CDR3 bases are TGTGCCAGCAGCTTAATGGAAGCCCCATCCTATGGCTACACCTTC. It specifies CASSLMEAPSYGYTF.

The chain has TRBV6-1 and TRBJ2-5; D remains ambiguous. CDR1 is MNHNS and CDR2 is SASEGT in the germline V gene. V lost 5 bases and J 7 bases, leaving 17 bases between the germline ends. The CDR3 sequence is 14 residues long. The CDR3 nucleotides read TGTGCCAGCAGTCCTACGACCCTCCGCGGGACCCAGTACTTC. Translated, it gives CASSPTTLRGTQYF.

V is TRBV7-2 and J is TRBJ1-5, with D perhaps TRBD1 (5 bases). CDR1 is SGHTA and CDR2 is FQGNSA in the germline V gene. CDR3 length: 13 residues. V shed 5 bases and J shed 5 bases, with 10 bases lying between them. The CDR3 nucleotides are TGTGCCAGCAGCGCCGGGGCAGATCAGCCCCAGCATTTT. It is translated as CASSAGADQPQHF.

V usage is TRBV9 and J usage is TRBJ1-5; 10 bases match TRBD1. Germline CDR1 SGDLS, CDR2 YYNGEE. CDR3 length equals 15 residues. V lost 9 bases to trimming and J lost 2 bases; unmatched junction nucleotides: 8. Here the CDR3 reads CAIENGQGGNQPQHF. In DNA, the CDR3 is TGTGCCATCGAAAATGGACAGGGGGGCAATCAGCCCCAGCATTTT.

This clonotype was seen ten or more times. V gene TRBV6-2 or TRBV6-3 combines with J gene TRBJ2-4, with D unresolved. CDR1 and CDR2 from the germline V gene are MNHEY and SVGEGT. Trimming cost V 2 bases and J 0 bases, with 8 bases left between them. The CDR3 covers 15 residues. The CDR3 nucleotides read TGTGCCAGCAGTTACGGCAGGCTAGCCAAAAACATTCAGTACTTC. Translating gives CASSYGRLAKNIQYF.

This clonotype was counted at least ten times. The V gene is TRBV20-1, the J gene TRBJ2-7, with D possibly matching TRBD2 (5 bases). Germline CDR1 DFQATT, CDR2 SNEGSKA (reference sequence). V was pared by 5 bases and J by 3 bases, with 20 bases between. This CDR3 is 15 amino acids long. In DNA form, the CDR3 reads TGCAGTGCTCGACCAAACGGACGGACTTACTACGAGCAGTACTTC. This gives the protein CSARPNGRTYYEQYF.

The chain carries TRBV19 and TRBJ1-5; 8 bases fit TRBD1. Germline values: CDR1 LNHDA, CDR2 SQIVND (reference sequence). V shed 5 bases, J shed 10 bases, and the junction held 7 bases outside the gene matches. The CDR3 consists of 13 residues. In nucleotides, the CDR3 is TGTGCCAGTAGTCTCCAGGGGGCGATACCCCAGCATTTT. Its translation is CASSLQGAIPQHF. The whole variable domain, filled in from reference TRBV19 and TRBJ1-5, reads DGGITQSPKYLFRKEGQNVTLSCEQNLNHDAMYWYRQDPGQGLRLIYYSQIVNDFQKGDIAEGYSVSREKKESFPLTVTSAQKNPTAFYLCASSLQGAIPQHFGDGTRLSIL.

This clonotype was counted many times. V and J are TRBV28 and TRBJ2-6; possible D gene TRBD2, 6 bases. The CDR3 has 16 amino acids. The V end lost 4 bases, the J end lost 0 bases, and 10 bases lay between the germline ends. CDR1 is MDHEN and CDR2 is SYDVKM in the germline V gene. CDR3 nucleotide sequence: TGTGCCAGCAGTTCCCCGGGGGACTCTGGGGCCAACGTCCTGACTTTC. Its protein is CASSSPGDSGANVLTF.

V is TRBV6-5 and J is TRBJ2-5; possibly TRBD1 or TRBD2 for D (6 bases each). The CDR3 runs to 15 residues. With 5 bases removed from V and 5 bases from J, the gap between germline ends came to 18 bases. Germline V CDR1 and CDR2: MNHEY, SVGAGI. The CDR3 DNA reads as TGTGCCAGCAGTATCTCGACGGGGGCAGCGGAGACCCAGTACTTC. It specifies CASSISTGAAETQYF.

In its sample, this clonotype was seen many times. The chain carries TRBV28 and TRBJ2-7, with TRBD2 matching over 12 bases. Germline lookup yields CDR1 MDHEN and CDR2 SYDVKM. This CDR3 has 15 residues. V was pared by 2 bases and J by 3 bases, with 2 bases of the junction left unmatched. The CDR3 loop is CASSLRGLAGYEQYF. For the CDR3, the DNA is TGTGCCAGCAGTTTAAGGGGACTAGCGGGCTACGAGCAGTACTTC.

This clonotype was seen at least ten times. The chain recombines TRBV19 with TRBJ1-5, with 7 bases identical to TRBD1. There are 15 residues in the CDR3. J lost 5 bases, V lost 5 bases, and 9 bases had no gene match. Germline V lookup: CDR1 LNHDA, CDR2 SQIVND (reference sequence). The chain's CDR3 is CASSAPRQGDQPQHF. In nucleotides, the CDR3 is TGTGCCAGTAGTGCTCCCCGACAGGGCGATCAGCCCCAGCATTTT.

This clonotype was observed at least ten times. V is TRBV19 and J is TRBJ1-5; weak D call: TRBD1 (5 bases). CDR1 is LNHDA, CDR2 SQIVND, per germline (reference sequence). V was pared by 5 bases and J by 1 base, with 12 bases between. The CDR3 contains 15 residues. The CDR3 coding sequence is TGTGCCAGTAGTGTGAGGGCAGGGAGCAATCAGCCCCAGCATTTT. Encoded protein: CASSVRAGSNQPQHF.

This clonotype was counted at least ten times. The chain carries TRBV12-3 or TRBV12-4 and TRBJ2-5; 7 bases line up with TRBD1. The V segment lost 4 bases and the J segment 2 bases; nucleotides outside the gene matches: 7. This CDR3 region has 15 residues. CDR3 sequence: CASSSYRGKQETQYF. DNA of the CDR3: TGTGCCAGCAGTTCTTACAGGGGAAAGCAAGAGACCCAGTACTTC.

The sample holds many counts of this clonotype. The rearrangement joins TRBV28 to TRBJ2-7; D might be TRBD1 (5 bases). Germline V lookup: CDR1 MDHEN, CDR2 SYDVKM. Trimming took 4 bases from V and 7 from J, leaving 23 bases between them. The CDR3 consists of 16 residues. For the CDR3, the DNA is TGTGCCAGCAGTTCTCCCGACAGTGCAGACTCGTTTGAGCAGTACTTC. Its protein is CASSSPDSADSFEQYF.

This clonotype was observed many times. The genes are TRBV29-1 and TRBJ2-7, with D perhaps assigned TRBD1 or TRBD2 (5 bases each). CDR1 is SQVTM and CDR2 is ANQGSEA in the germline V gene. The CDR3 runs 11 residues. The V end was cut by 1 base, the J end by 6 bases, with 7 bases between. CDR3 in DNA: TGCAGCGTTGAAGGGGGACCCGAGCAGTACTTC. It is translated as CSVEGGPEQYF.

This chain links TRBV18 with TRBJ2-7; 11 bases line up with TRBD1. In germline, CDR1 is KGHSH, CDR2 LQKENI. This CDR3 has 17 amino acids. Losses at the gene ends were 6 bases for V and 3 bases for J; bases not matched to a gene: 13. The CDR3 spells CASSPLSDRGLLYEQYF. CDR3 nucleotide sequence: TGTGCCAGCTCGCCGCTTTCGGACAGGGGGCTTCTCTACGAGCAGTACTTC. The variable domain in full, with the rest retrieved from reference TRBV18 and TRBJ2-7, is NAGVMQNPRHLVRRRGQEARLRCSPMKGHSHVYWYRQLPEEGLKFMVYLQKENIIDESGMPKERFSAEFPKEGPSILRIQQVVRGDSAAYFCASSPLSDRGLLYEQYFGPGTRLTVT.

At least ten counts were recorded for this clonotype. The gene calls are TRBV6-4 and TRBJ2-7; 7 bases line up with TRBD1. Trimming at V came to 6 bases and at J to 6 bases, leaving 8 bases not matched to a gene. The CDR3 consists of 13 residues. The germline V gene has CDR1 MRHNA and CDR2 SNTAGT. The CDR3: CASSLTGVGEQYF. The CDR3 region has the DNA TGTGCCAGCAGCCTCACAGGGGTCGGCGAGCAGTACTTC.

This clonotype appeared a few times. This chain uses TRBV5-6 with TRBJ1-1; TRBD1 might be the D (5 bases). The CDR3 runs 14 residues. From germline, CDR1 is SGHDT and CDR2 YYEEEE. The germline V and J ends were trimmed by 3 bases and 1 base, with 10 bases remaining between them. The CDR3 nucleotides read TGTGCCAGCAGCTGGACACCCGAGAACACTGAAGCTTTCTTT. Its protein is CASSWTPENTEAFF.

This clonotype appeared many times. The gene calls are TRBV7-2 and TRBJ1-5; 7 bases agree with TRBD1. The CDR3 is 15 amino acids. CDR1 SGHTA and CDR2 FQGNSA come from the germline V gene. V was pared by 6 bases and J by 3 bases, with 8 bases of the junction left unmatched. DNA for the CDR3: TGTGCCAGCAGTCCCACAGGGGCTCCCAATCAGCCCCAGCATTTT. This codes for CASSPTGAPNQPQHF.

On this clonotype: This may be a read error: a much more frequent sequence differs by one nucleotide. Because it lacks the conserved phenylalanine or tryptophan at the end, this CDR3 is likely a read error. This chain connects TRBV3-1 to TRBJ2-2, with D tentatively TRBD1 (6 bases). The CDR3 consists of 14 residues. Trimming left V 7 bases short and J 1 base short, with 10 bases between. Germline lookup yields CDR1 LGHDT and CDR2 YNNKEL (reference sequence). In nucleotides, the CDR3 is TGTGCCAGCAATCCAGGGGTGAACACCGGGGAGCTGTTTTTG. It specifies CASNPGVNTGELFL.

This clonotype was observed many times. The chain employs TRBV6-2 or TRBV6-3 and TRBJ2-3; D call uncertain. This CDR3 is 11 amino acids long. Germline V gives CDR1 MNHEY, CDR2 SVGEGT. The V gene lost 4 bases and the J gene lost 3 bases, with 2 bases spanning the gap. The CDR3 here is CASSSTDTQYF. DNA for the CDR3: TGTGCCAGCAGTTCGACAGATACGCAGTATTTT.

Many counts were recorded for this clonotype. The chain combines TRBV7-9 with TRBJ2-5; possible D gene TRBD1, 6 bases. Trimming removed 1 base at V and 4 bases at J, with 13 bases between. The CDR3 contains 15 residues. CDR1 is SEHNR, CDR2 FQNEAQ, per germline (reference sequence). Here the CDR3 reads CASSLGQAGGETQYF. The CDR3 region has the DNA TGTGCCAGCAGCTTAGGACAGGCTGGGGGAGAGACCCAGTACTTC.

This clonotype occurred many times. V gene TRBV2 combines with J gene TRBJ1-5, with unresolved D. Germline V gene sequence: CDR1 SNHLY, CDR2 FYNNEI. Between the trimmed V and J ends, which lost 9 bases and 8 bases, there was a span of 23 bases. CDR3 size: 15 residues. DNA for the CDR3: TGTGCCAGTAATGAGGTCTCAGCCTCCGCGGAGCCCCAGCATTTT. It is translated as CASNEVSASAEPQHF.

This clonotype showed up just a few times. The chain joins TRBV28 to TRBJ2-7, with D perhaps TRBD2 (6 bases). CDR1 is MDHEN, CDR2 SYDVKM, per germline. The CDR3 is 16 amino acids. V lost 6 bases to trimming and J lost 7 bases, with 25 bases between them. CDR3 sequence reads: CASSPMRGPPLPEQYF. The CDR3 region has the DNA TGTGCCAGCAGCCCAATGCGGGGACCACCCCTACCTGAGCAGTACTTC.

In this sample, this clonotype turned up a few times. The chain uses TRBV29-1 and TRBJ2-7; 10 bases line up with TRBD1. Germline V gene data show CDR1 as SQVTM and CDR2 as ANQGSEA. The CDR3 covers 14 residues. V dropped 7 bases and J dropped 2; count of bases not matched to a gene: 8. In nucleotides, the CDR3 is TGCAGCGGTGCCGGGACAGGGGACACCTACGAGCAGTACTTC. Protein product: CSGAGTGDTYEQYF.

This clonotype occurred many times. The rearrangement uses TRBV15 and TRBJ1-5; D call uncertain. The CDR3 is 13 amino acids. Germline V gene data show CDR1 as LNHNV and CDR2 as YYDKDF (reference sequence). V shed 4 bases and J shed 4 bases, with 8 bases lying between them. This CDR3 is CATSNPSNQPQHF. The CDR3 DNA reads TGTGCCACCAGCAACCCCTCTAATCAGCCCCAGCATTTT.

In this sample, this clonotype turned up many times. The V gene is TRBV12-3 or TRBV12-4, the J gene TRBJ1-5; D possibly corresponds to TRBD1 (6 bases). Trimming removed 3 bases from V and 2 bases from J, with 14 bases in between. This CDR3 contains 16 residues. In nucleotides, the CDR3 is TGTGCCAGCAGTTTTTCGGGGGGCAGTGGCAATCAGCCCCAGCATTTT. Protein sequence: CASSFSGGSGNQPQHF.

This clonotype came up many times. CDR3 bases: TGTGCCACCAGTGCCCCTGGGGGCTACACCTTC. This translates into CATSAPGGYTF. This chain uses TRBV24-1 with TRBJ1-2; D gene ambiguous. Germline values: CDR1 KGHDR, CDR2 SFDVKD. The CDR3 runs to 11 residues. V lost 5 bases, J lost 8 bases, and 8 bases lay in between.